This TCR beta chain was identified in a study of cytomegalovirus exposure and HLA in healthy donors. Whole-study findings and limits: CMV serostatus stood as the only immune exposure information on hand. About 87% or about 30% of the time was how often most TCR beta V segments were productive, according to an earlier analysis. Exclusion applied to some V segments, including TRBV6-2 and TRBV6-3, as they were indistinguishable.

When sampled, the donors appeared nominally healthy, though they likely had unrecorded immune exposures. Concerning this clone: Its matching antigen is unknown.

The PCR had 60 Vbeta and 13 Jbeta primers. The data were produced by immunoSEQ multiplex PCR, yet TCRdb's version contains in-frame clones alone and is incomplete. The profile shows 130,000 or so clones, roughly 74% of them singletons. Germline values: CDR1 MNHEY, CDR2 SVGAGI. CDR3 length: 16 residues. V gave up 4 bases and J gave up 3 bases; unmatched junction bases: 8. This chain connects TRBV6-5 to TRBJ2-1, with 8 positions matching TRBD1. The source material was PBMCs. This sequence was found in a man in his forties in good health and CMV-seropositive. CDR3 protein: CASSSPGRGLYNEQFF. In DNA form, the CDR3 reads TGTGCCAGCAGTTCCCCCGGCAGGGGGCTCTACAATGAGCAGTTCTTC.